This entry concerns a single T cell receptor (beta chain). This CDR3 is 15 amino acids long. Unmatched junction bases numbered 2, after V lost 1 base and J lost 1 base. Germline V gene data show CDR1 as LGHDT and CDR2 as YNNKEL (reference sequence). The sample comes from a study of control samples from healthy donors and cancer patients. Using immunoSEQ multiplex PCR, the repertoire was profiled, and TCRdb retains in-frame clones only, with some absent. This sample has roughly 160,000 clones, with just over 85% found just once. The chain couples TRBV3-1 (or the pseudogene TRBV3-2) to TRBJ1-1, with 8 bases lining up with TRBD1. This clonotype originated in a woman aged 30 to 39 in good health. The sequencing sample was made of blood. CDR3 nucleotide sequence: TGTGCCAGCAGCCAAGCCGGGACAGGGAACACTGAAGCTTTCTTT. The encoded protein is CASSQAGTGNTEAFF.